Each of the 7 T cell receptor beta chains below was sequenced from the same sample in a study of shared clonotypes between healthy human individuals. Produced via immunoSEQ multiplex PCR; TCRdb's table is partial and in-frame only. The data contain 450,000 to 500,000 clones, roughly 85% of them singletons. Sequencing was done on a sample of PBMCs. These receptors originate from a woman aged 40 to 50 in good health. Some clones in this sample may be carry-over from other donors' samples.

V is TRBV27 and J is TRBJ1-2; 8 nucleotides align to TRBD1. V lost 5 bases to trimming and J lost 2 bases; unmatched junction nucleotides: 7. Germline CDR1 reads MNHEY; CDR2 reads SMNVEV (reference sequence). This CDR3 is built from 15 residues. CDR3 nucleotide sequence: TGTGCCAGCAGTCCGTCGTGGACAGGGAACTATGGCTACACCTTC. This translates into CASSPSWTGNYGYTF.

This clone occurred once. The J gene is TRBJ2-3, the V gene TRBV27; 7 bases match TRBD1. Looked up from germline, CDR1 is MNHEY and CDR2 is SMNVEV (reference sequence). Germline trimming cut 5 bases from V and 2 bases from J; bases unmatched to any gene: 4. There are 14 residues in the CDR3. The CDR3 loop is CASSPGQYTDTQYF. The CDR3 nucleotides are TGTGCCAGCAGTCCGGGACAGTACACAGATACGCAGTATTTT.

The chain couples TRBV7-7 to TRBJ1-1; D is unclear. V lost 8 bases to trimming and J lost 1 base, with 8 bases between them. CDR3 length equals 12 residues. Germline CDR1 SSHAT, CDR2 FNYEAQ (reference sequence). The CDR3 loop reads CASEVKNTEAFF. CDR3 DNA: TGTGCCAGCGAAGTAAAGAACACTGAAGCTTTCTTT. The full variable domain, in which reference TRBV7-7 and TRBJ1-1 provide the parts outside the CDR3, is GAGVSQSPRYKVTKRGQDVTLRCDPISSHATLYWYQQALGQGPEFLTYFNYEAQPDKSGLPSDRFSAERPEGSISTLTIQRTEQRDSAMYRCASEVKNTEAFFGQGTRLTVV.

The V and J genes are TRBV28 and TRBJ1-2; maybe TRBD1 (6 bases). CDR1 and CDR2 (germline): MDHEN, SYDVKM. The CDR3 is made up of 13 amino acids. Trimming pared 5 bases from V and 5 bases from J, leaving 12 bases between. The CDR3 loop is CASSPDSQYGYTF. CDR3 DNA: TGTGCCAGCAGTCCGGACAGTCAATATGGCTACACCTTC.

The rearrangement links TRBV7-9 to TRBJ1-5; 9 bases fit TRBD1. From germline, CDR1 is SEHNR and CDR2 FQNEAQ (reference sequence). The CDR3 covers 17 residues. Trimming cost V 3 bases and J 3 bases; bases outside gene matches: 9. CDR3 in amino acids: CASSFGSGTGFNQPQHF. For the CDR3, the DNA is TGTGCCAGCAGCTTCGGCTCCGGGACAGGGTTCAATCAGCCCCAGCATTTT.

The chain has TRBV9 and TRBJ1-2, with TRBD1 matching over 7 bases. This CDR3 comprises 13 residues. The germline V gene has CDR1 SGDLS and CDR2 YYNGEE. Trimming took 3 bases from V and 7 from J; bases not matched to a gene: 6. The CDR3 region is CASSADRDGGYTF. CDR3 bases: TGTGCCAGCAGCGCCGACAGGGACGGTGGCTACACCTTC.

This clone was counted once. The junction shows a germline mismatch at one end, possibly a read error. The chain joins TRBV2 to TRBJ2-7; 12 bases line up with TRBD1. CDR3 length: 14 residues. Germline loops: CDR1 SNHLY, CDR2 FYNNEI. The CDR3 region has the DNA TGTGCCAGCAGTCAAAACCGGGACAGGGGGCTAACGGACTTC. Its translation: CASSQNRDRGLTDF.